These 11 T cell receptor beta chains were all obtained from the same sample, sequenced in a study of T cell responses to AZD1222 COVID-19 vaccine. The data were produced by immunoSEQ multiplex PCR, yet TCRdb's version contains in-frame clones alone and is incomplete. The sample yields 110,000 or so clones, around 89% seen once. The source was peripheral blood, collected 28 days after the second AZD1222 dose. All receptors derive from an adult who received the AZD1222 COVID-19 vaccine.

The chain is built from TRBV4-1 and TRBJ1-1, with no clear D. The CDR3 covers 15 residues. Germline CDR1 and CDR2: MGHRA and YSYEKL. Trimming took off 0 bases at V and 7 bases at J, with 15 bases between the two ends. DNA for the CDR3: TGCGCCAGCAGCCAAGATCCGATACGAGAAGTTGAAGCTTTCTTT. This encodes CASSQDPIREVEAFF.

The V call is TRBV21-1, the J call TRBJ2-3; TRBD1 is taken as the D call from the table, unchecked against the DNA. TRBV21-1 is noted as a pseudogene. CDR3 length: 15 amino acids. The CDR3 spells CASSKAAGGTDTQYF. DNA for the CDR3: TGTGCCAGCAGCAAAGCGGCAGGGGGCACAGATACGCAGTATTTT.

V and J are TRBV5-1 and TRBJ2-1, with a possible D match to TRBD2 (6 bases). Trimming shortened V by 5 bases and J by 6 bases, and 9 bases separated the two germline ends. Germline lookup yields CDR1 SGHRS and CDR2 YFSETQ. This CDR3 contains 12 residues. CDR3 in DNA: TGCGCCAGCAGTTGGCGGGGCAATGAGCAGTTCTTC. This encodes CASSWRGNEQFF. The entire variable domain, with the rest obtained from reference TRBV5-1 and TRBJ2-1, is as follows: KAGVTQTPRYLIKTRGQQVTLSCSPISGHRSVSWYQQTPGQGLQFLFEYFSETQRNKGNFPGRFSGRQFSNSRSEMNVSTLELGDSALYLCASSWRGNEQFFGPGTRLTVL.

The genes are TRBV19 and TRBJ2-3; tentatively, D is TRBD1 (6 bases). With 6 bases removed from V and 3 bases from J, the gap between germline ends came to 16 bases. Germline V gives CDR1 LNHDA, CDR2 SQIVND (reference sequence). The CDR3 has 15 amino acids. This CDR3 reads CASSPDRLGTDTQYF. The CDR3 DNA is TGTGCCAGTAGCCCCGACAGGTTGGGTACAGATACGCAGTATTTT.

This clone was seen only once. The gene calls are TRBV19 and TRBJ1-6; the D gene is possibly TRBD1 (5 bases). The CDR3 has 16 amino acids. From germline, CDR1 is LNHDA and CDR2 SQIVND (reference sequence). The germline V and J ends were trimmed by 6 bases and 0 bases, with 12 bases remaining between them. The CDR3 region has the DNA TGTGCCAGTAGGTTAGGGGCGAGCTCCTATAATTCACCCCTCCACTTT. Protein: CASRLGASSYNSPLHF.

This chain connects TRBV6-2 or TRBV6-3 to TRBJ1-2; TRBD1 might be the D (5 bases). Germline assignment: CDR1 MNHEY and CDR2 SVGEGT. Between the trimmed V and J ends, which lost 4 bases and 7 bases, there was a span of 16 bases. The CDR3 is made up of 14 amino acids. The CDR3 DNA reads TGTGCCAGCAGTTTAAGACAGAGGGGACTTGGCTACACCTTC. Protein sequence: CASSLRQRGLGYTF.

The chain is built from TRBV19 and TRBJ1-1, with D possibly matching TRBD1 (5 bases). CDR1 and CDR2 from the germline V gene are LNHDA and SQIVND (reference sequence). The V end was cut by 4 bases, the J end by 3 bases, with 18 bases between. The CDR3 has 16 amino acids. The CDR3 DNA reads TGTGCCAGTAGTAATAGGGCAGGGCGAGGGGACACTGAAGCTTTCTTT. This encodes CASSNRAGRGDTEAFF.

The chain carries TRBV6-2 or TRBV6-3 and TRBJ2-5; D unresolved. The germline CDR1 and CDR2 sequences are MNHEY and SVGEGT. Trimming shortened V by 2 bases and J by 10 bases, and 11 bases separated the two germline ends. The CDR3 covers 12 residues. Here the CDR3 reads CASSYAASGQYF. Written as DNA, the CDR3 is TGTGCCAGCAGTTACGCGGCTTCGGGCCAGTACTTC.

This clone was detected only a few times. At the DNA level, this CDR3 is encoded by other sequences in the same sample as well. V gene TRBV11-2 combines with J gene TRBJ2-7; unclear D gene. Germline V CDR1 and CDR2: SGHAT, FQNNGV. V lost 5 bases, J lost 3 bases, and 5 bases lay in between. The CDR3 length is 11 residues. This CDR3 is CASSPGYEQYF. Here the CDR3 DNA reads TGTGCCAGCAGCCCTGGCTACGAGCAGTACTTC.

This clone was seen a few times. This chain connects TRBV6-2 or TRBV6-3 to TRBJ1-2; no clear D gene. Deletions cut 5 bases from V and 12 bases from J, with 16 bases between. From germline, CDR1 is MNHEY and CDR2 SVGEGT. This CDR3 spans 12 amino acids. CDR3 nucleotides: TGTGCCAGCAGTAAACCGGGCCACGAACACACCTTC. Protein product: CASSKPGHEHTF.

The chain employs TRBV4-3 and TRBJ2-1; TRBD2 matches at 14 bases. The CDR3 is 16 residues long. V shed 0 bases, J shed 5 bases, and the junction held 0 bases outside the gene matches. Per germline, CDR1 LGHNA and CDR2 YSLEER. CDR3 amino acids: CASSQEGLAGDNEQFF. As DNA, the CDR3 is TGCGCCAGCAGCCAAGAGGGACTAGCGGGAGACAATGAGCAGTTCTTC.